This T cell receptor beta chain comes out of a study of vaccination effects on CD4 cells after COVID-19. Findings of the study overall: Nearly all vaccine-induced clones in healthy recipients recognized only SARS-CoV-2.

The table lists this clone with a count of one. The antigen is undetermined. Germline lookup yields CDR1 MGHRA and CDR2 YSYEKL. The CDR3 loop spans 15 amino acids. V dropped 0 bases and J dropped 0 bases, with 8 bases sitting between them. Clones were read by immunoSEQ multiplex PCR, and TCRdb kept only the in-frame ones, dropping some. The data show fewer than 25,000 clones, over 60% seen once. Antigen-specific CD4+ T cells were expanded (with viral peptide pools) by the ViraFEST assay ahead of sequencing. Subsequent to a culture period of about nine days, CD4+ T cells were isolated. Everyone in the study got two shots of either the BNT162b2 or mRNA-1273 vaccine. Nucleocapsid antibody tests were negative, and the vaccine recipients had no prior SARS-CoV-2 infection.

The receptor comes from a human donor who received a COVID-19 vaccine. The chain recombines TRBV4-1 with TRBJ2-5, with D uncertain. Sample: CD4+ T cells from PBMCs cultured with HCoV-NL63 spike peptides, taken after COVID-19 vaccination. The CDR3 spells CASSQDGLDQETQYF. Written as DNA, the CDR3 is TGCGCCAGCAGCCAAGATGGGCTAGACCAAGAGACCCAGTACTTC.